The 20 T cell receptor beta chains reported below all come from one sample, sequenced in a study of CD8+CD57+ T cells in acquired aplastic anemia. CDR3 and TCR beta VDJ profiling relied on a genomic DNA template. Each CDR3 protein is one row after TCRdb ran MiXCR on the reads. The table records hundreds of thousands of distinct CDR3 sequences, more than 45% of them present only once. Patients sequenced had flow cytometry evidence of CD8+CD57+ cell expansion. Sequenced sample: sorted CD4+, CD8+, or CD8+CD57+ T cells (not recorded which) from PBMCs. All receptors come from a human donor with aplastic anemia.

The chain is built from TRBV7-9 and TRBJ1-6, with D hard to call. CDR3 length: 13 residues. The V gene lost 6 bases and the J gene lost 8 bases, with 11 bases spanning the gap. Per germline, CDR1 SEHNR and CDR2 FQNEAQ (reference sequence). For the CDR3, the DNA is TGTGCCAGCAGTCGGCAGGCGGATTCACCCCTCCACTTT. Residues: CASSRQADSPLHF.

The chain joins TRBV15 to TRBJ2-1; D is possibly TRBD1 or TRBD2 (5 bases each). The CDR3 extends over 13 amino acids. Germline V gene sequence: CDR1 LNHNV, CDR2 YYDKDF (reference sequence). Trimming pared 9 bases from V and 4 bases from J, leaving 13 bases between. CDR3 DNA sequence: TGTGCCACGACTACCGGGACGTACAATGAGCAGTTCTTC. It specifies CATTTGTYNEQFF.

This clonotype was detected many times. The chain recombines TRBV12-3 or TRBV12-4 with TRBJ1-2; D unclear. V was trimmed by 0 bases and J by 4 bases, leaving 6 bases between them. CDR3 length: 13 amino acids. The CDR3: CASSLASSYGYTF. The CDR3 DNA follows: TGTGCCAGCAGTTTAGCCAGTTCCTATGGCTACACCTTC.

This clonotype was picked up many times. V and J are TRBV10-1 and TRBJ2-2, with TRBD2 matching 8 bases. Germline V gives CDR1 WNHNN, CDR2 SYGVQD (reference sequence). The CDR3 has 17 amino acids. The J segment lost 5 bases and the V segment lost 3 bases, leaving 11 bases of the junction unmatched. For the CDR3, the DNA is TGCGCCAGCAGTGACTCGCGAGCGGGAGTGGGAACCGGGGAGCTGTTTTTT. Residues: CASSDSRAGVGTGELFF.

On this clonotype itself: It may be a read error: a sequence one base away is much more abundant. The rearrangement joins TRBV5-1 to TRBJ1-1; D remains unclear. The CDR3 has 11 amino acids. Germline assignment: CDR1 SGHRS and CDR2 YFSETQ. The DNA for the CDR3 is TGCGCCAGCAAGGAGAACATTGAAGCTTTCTTT. Translation gives CASKENIEAFF.

This clonotype occurred many times. The rearrangement joins TRBV24-1 to TRBJ2-1; D remains unclear. In germline, CDR1 is KGHDR, CDR2 SFDVKD. This CDR3 spans 15 amino acids. V was clipped by 2 bases and J by 8 bases, with 15 bases between them. CDR3 sequence (DNA): TGTGCCACCAGTGATTACAAGATCTCCCGGCATGAGCAGTTCTTC. It codes for CATSDYKISRHEQFF.

This clonotype was detected only once. The V and J genes are TRBV6-5 and TRBJ2-3; D is tentatively TRBD1 or TRBD2 (6 bases each). This CDR3 is 16 amino acids long. The ends were cut back, 0 bases at V and 3 bases at J, with 13 bases in the middle. CDR1 is MNHEY and CDR2 is SVGAGI in the germline V gene. This CDR3 is CASSYSSSGATDTQYF. In nucleotides, the CDR3 is TGTGCCAGCAGTTACTCGTCATCGGGGGCAACAGATACGCAGTATTTT.

This clonotype has only a few counts. The chain carries TRBV9 and TRBJ2-3; 8 nucleotides agree with TRBD1. Looked up from germline, CDR1 is SGDLS and CDR2 is YYNGEE. J lost 5 bases, V lost 3 bases, and 8 bases had no gene match. The CDR3 loop spans 15 amino acids. This CDR3 is CASSGTGFVVDTQYF. CDR3 DNA: TGTGCCAGCAGCGGGACAGGGTTCGTAGTAGATACGCAGTATTTT.

This clonotype was found many times. The genes are TRBV7-9 and TRBJ2-1, with TRBD1 matching over 7 bases. There are 15 residues in the CDR3. The V gene's germline CDR1 is SEHNR and CDR2 FQNEAQ (reference sequence). With 5 bases clipped from V and 4 bases from J, the junction kept 8 bases outside the gene matches. In nucleotides, the CDR3 is TGTGCCAGCAGCACGACGGGACAGACGTACAATGAGCAGTTCTTC. Translated, it gives CASSTTGQTYNEQFF.

V is TRBV24-1 and J is TRBJ1-5; D gene unclear. The CDR3 consists of 16 residues. The V gene lost 4 bases and the J gene lost 0 bases, with 12 bases spanning the gap. The V gene's germline CDR1 is KGHDR and CDR2 SFDVKD. The CDR3 DNA is TGTGCCACCAGTGAGAGGACGCTGTATAGCAATCAGCCCCAGCATTTT. This sequence encodes CATSERTLYSNQPQHF.

This clonotype showed up many times. This chain connects TRBV5-6 to TRBJ2-1; 7 bases align to TRBD2. Germline CDR1 and CDR2: SGHDT and YYEEEE. The V segment lost 2 bases and the J segment 0 bases; nucleotides outside the gene matches: 2. This CDR3 spans 15 amino acids. The CDR3 coding sequence is TGTGCCAGCAGCTTCGGCGGGAGCTCCTACAATGAGCAGTTCTTC. Encoded protein: CASSFGGSSYNEQFF.

The V and J genes are TRBV19 and TRBJ2-5, with D uncertain. V was cut by 0 bases and J by 4 bases, with 3 bases left in between. The CDR3 runs 12 residues. CDR1 and CDR2 (germline): LNHDA, SQIVND (reference sequence). The CDR3 DNA reads as TGTGCCAGTAGTATAGAACGAGAGACCCAGTACTTC. As protein: CASSIERETQYF.

For this clonotype: One end of the junction is discordant with germline, which a read error may explain. CDR3 DNA sequence: TGTGCCAGCAGTTTAGTGAACACTGAAGCTCTCTTT. It is translated as CASSLVNTEALF. The V gene is TRBV12-3 or TRBV12-4, the J gene TRBJ1-1; D remains unclear. This CDR3 has 12 amino acids.

This chain joins TRBV7-2 and TRBJ2-7, with D unresolved. CDR1 and CDR2 (germline): SGHTA, FQGNSA. Between the trimmed V and J ends, which lost 5 bases and 2 bases, there was a span of 10 bases. The CDR3 contains 13 residues. Here the CDR3 DNA reads TGTGCCAGCAGCCAATCCTTAACCTACGAGCAGTACTTC. Translation: CASSQSLTYEQYF.

This clonotype came up a few times. The chain joins TRBV15 to TRBJ2-6; D is uncertain. V lost 3 bases to trimming and J lost 0 bases, with 3 bases between them. CDR1 LNHNV and CDR2 YYDKDF come from the germline V gene (reference sequence). This CDR3 comprises 14 residues. In DNA, the CDR3 is TGTGCCACCAGCAGTGACTCTGGGGCCAACGTCCTGACTTTC. Translation: CATSSDSGANVLTF.

The rearrangement uses TRBV2 and TRBJ1-2, with D maybe TRBD1 (6 bases). There are 11 residues in the CDR3. Germline V gene sequence: CDR1 SNHLY, CDR2 FYNNEI. Trimming took off 10 bases at V and 5 bases at J, with 11 bases between the two ends. The CDR3 nucleotides are TGTGCCACCGACCAGGGGTATGGCTACACCTTC. Residues: CATDQGYGYTF. Using reference TRBV2 and TRBJ1-2 for the parts outside the CDR3, the full variable domain is EPEVTQTPSHQVTQMGQEVILRCVPISNHLYFYWYRQILGQKVEFLVSFYNNEISEKSEIFDDQFSVERPDGSNFTLKIRSTKLEDSAMYFCATDQGYGYTFGSGTRLTVV.

Concerning this clonotype: This CDR3 fails to terminate in the conserved phenylalanine or tryptophan, so it likely reflects a read error. Because the CDR3's place on the DNA is in doubt, the DNA is left out and the CDR3 is given as listed by TCRdb. V and J are TRBV20-1 and TRBJ2-1; the DNA was not used to check the table's D call, TRBD1. Germline V gene lookup returns CDR1 DFQATT and CDR2 SNEGSKA (reference sequence). The length of the CDR3 is 10 amino acids, counting both ends. The CDR3 is CSARDPKQDT.

The chain joins TRBV24-1 to TRBJ2-1, with 15 nucleotides matching TRBD2. The germline V gene encodes CDR1 KGHDR and CDR2 SFDVKD. V gave up 12 bases and J gave up 6 bases; unmatched junction bases: 14. There are 17 residues in the CDR3. The chain's CDR3 is CASSGLAGGQGFNEQFF. For the CDR3, the DNA is TGTGCCTCATCGGGACTAGCGGGAGGCCAGGGCTTCAATGAGCAGTTCTTC.

The J gene is TRBJ1-5, the V gene TRBV27; D unresolved. CDR1 is MNHEY, CDR2 SMNVEV, per germline (reference sequence). This CDR3 is 14 amino acids long. V lost 6 bases and J 2 bases, leaving 11 bases between the germline ends. The CDR3, as DNA: TGTGCCAGCAGCCCCTGGCAGGGCAATCAGCCCCAGCATTTT. It specifies CASSPWQGNQPQHF.

The J gene is TRBJ1-5, the V gene TRBV2; D ambiguous. Trimming removed 6 bases at V and 3 bases at J, with 12 bases between. The CDR3 covers 14 residues. Germline V CDR1 and CDR2: SNHLY, FYNNEI. This CDR3 is CASRGMDINQPQHF. As DNA, the CDR3 is TGTGCCAGCAGAGGTATGGATATCAATCAGCCCCAGCATTTT.